The T cell receptor (beta chain) described here comes from a study of blood T cells in healthy people across ages. The CDR3 has 16 amino acids. CDR1 KGHSH and CDR2 LQKENI come from the germline V gene. V gave up 1 base and J gave up 1 base, with 8 bases separating them. PCR was performed a second time for roughly 7 to 12 cycles using a sample-barcoded 5' primer and a J-beta primer mix. In TCRdb, the 5' RACE reads were re-called with MiXCR into one record per CDR3 protein. The table records some 750,000 distinct CDR3 sequences, 22% of them present only once. This clonotype was seen a few times. The origin of this receptor is a man in his 70s in good health. The rearrangement uses TRBV18 and TRBJ2-6, with D possibly being TRBD1 (5 bases). Sequencing was done on a sample of blood. CDR3 sequence: CASSPLGASGANVLTF. The CDR3 bases are TGTGCCAGCTCACCACTAGGGGCGTCTGGGGCCAACGTCCTGACTTTC.